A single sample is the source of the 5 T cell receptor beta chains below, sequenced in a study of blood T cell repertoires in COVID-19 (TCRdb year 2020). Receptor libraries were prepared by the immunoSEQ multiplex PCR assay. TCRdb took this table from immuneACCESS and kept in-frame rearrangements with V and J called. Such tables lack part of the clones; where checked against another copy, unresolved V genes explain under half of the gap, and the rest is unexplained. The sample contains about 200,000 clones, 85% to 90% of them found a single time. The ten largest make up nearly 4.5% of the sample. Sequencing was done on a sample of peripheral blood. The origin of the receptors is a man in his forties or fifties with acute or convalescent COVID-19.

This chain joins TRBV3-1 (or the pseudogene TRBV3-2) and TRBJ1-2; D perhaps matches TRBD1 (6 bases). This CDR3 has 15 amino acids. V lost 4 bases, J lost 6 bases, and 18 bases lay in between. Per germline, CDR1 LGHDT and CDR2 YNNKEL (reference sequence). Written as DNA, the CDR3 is TGTGCCAGCAGCCCCCAAGGGGGGGCGCGGAATGGCTACACCTTC. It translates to CASSPQGGARNGYTF.

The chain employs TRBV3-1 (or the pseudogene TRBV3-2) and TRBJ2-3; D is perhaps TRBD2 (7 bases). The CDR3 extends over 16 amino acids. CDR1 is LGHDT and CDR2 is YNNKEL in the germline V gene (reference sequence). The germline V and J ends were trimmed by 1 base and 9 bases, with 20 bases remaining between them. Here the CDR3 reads CASSQGAGARLGTQYF. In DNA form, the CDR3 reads TGTGCCAGCAGCCAAGGGGCGGGGGCCCGCTTGGGGACGCAGTATTTT.

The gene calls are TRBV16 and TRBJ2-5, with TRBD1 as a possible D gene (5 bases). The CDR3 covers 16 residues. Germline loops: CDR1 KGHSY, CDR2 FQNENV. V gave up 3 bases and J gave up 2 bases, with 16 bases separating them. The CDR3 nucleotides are TGTGCCAGCAGCCACATGGGCCTAGGGGATCAAGAGACCCAGTACTTC. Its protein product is CASSHMGLGDQETQYF.

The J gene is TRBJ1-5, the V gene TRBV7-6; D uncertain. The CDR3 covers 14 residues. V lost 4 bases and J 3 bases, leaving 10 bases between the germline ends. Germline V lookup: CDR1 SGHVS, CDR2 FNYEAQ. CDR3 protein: CASSSGSHNQPQHF. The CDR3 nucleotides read TGTGCCAGCAGCTCGGGGAGCCACAATCAGCCCCAGCATTTT.

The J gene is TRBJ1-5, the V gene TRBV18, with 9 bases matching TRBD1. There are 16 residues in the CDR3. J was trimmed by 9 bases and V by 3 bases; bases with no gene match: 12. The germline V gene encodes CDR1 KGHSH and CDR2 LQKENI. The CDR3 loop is CASSPRGTGPNGPQHF. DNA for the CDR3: TGTGCCAGCTCACCTCGGGGGACAGGGCCTAACGGGCCCCAGCATTTT.